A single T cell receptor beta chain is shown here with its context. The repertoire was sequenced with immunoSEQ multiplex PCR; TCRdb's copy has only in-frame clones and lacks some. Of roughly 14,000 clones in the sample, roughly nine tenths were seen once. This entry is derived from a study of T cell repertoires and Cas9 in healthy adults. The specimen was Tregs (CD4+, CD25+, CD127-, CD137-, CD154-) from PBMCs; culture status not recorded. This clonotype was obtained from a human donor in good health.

The DNA for the CDR3 is TGTGCCAGGAACCCTGACTTCCCCACCGGGGAGCTGTTTTTT. This gives the protein CARNPDFPTGELFF. V gene TRBV28 combines with J gene TRBJ2-2; D gene unclear. Germline V gives CDR1 MDHEN, CDR2 SYDVKM. The V and J ends lost 9 bases and 4 bases respectively, with 15 bases between them. The CDR3 extends over 14 amino acids.